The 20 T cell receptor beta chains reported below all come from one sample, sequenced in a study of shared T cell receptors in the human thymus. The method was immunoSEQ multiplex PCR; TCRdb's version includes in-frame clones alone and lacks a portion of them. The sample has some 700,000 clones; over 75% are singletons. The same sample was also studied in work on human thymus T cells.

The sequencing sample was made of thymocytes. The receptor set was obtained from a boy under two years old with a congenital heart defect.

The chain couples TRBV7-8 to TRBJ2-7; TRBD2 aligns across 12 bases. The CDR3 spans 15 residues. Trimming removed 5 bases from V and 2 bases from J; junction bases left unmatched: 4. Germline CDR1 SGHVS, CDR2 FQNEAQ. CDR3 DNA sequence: TGTGCCAGCAGCACCGGACTAGCGGGGACCTACGAGCAGTACTTC. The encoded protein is CASSTGLAGTYEQYF. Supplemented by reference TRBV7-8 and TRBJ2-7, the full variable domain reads GAGVSQSPRYKVAKRGQDVALRCDPISGHVSLFWYQQALGQGPEFLTYFQNEAQLDKSGLPSDRFFAERPEGSVSTLKIQRTQQEDSAVYLCASSTGLAGTYEQYFGPGTRLTVT.

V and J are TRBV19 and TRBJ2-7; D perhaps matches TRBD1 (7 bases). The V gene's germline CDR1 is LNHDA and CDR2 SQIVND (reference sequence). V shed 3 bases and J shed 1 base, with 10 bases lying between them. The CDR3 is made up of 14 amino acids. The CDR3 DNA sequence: TGTGCCAGTAGTATTCAGGGGGGTTCCTACGAGCAGTACTTC. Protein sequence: CASSIQGGSYEQYF.

CDR3 loop: CSARFRDEQYF. The CDR3 bases are TGCAGTGCTAGATTCAGGGACGAGCAGTACTTC. V is TRBV20-1 and J is TRBJ2-7; tentative D call: TRBD1 (5 bases). The CDR3 is made up of 11 amino acids. The germline V and J ends were trimmed by 2 bases and 5 bases, with 7 bases remaining between them. The V gene's germline CDR1 is DFQATT and CDR2 SNEGSKA (reference sequence).

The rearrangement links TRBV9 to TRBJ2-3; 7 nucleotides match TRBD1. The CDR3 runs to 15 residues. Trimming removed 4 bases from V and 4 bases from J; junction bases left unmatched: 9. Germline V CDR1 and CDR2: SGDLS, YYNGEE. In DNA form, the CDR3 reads TGTGCCAGCAGCTCCAGGACAGGACTCCCAGATACGCAGTATTTT. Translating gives CASSSRTGLPDTQYF.

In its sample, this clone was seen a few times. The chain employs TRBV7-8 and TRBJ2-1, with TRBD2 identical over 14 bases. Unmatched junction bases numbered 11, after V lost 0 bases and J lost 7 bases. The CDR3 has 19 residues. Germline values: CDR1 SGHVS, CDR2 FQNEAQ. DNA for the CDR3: TGTGCCAGCAGCTTAGCCAGTAGGGGACTAGCGGGAGCGGGGAATGAGCAGTTCTTC. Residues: CASSLASRGLAGAGNEQFF.

The CDR3 protein is CASSRPVQSYEQYF. As DNA, the CDR3 is TGTGCCAGCAGCCGACCCGTACAGAGCTACGAGCAGTACTTC. This chain joins TRBV11-3 and TRBJ2-7; D gene ambiguous. The ends were cut back, 5 bases at V and 3 bases at J, with 14 bases in the middle. Per the germline V gene, CDR1 is SGHNT and CDR2 is YENEEA. The CDR3 totals 14 residues.

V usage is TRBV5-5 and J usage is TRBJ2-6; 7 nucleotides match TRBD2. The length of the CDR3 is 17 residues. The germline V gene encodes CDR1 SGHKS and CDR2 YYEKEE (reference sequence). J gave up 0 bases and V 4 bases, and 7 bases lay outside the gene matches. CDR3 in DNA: TGTGCCAGCAGCCCTTTGGGGGGGAGCTCTGGGGCCAACGTCCTGACTTTC. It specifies CASSPLGGSSGANVLTF.

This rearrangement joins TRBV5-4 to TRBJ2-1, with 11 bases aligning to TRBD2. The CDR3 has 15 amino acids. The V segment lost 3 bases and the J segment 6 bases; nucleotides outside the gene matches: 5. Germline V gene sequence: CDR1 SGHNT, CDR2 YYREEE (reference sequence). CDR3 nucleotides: TGTGCCAGCAGCTCCGGGACTAGCGGATTCAATGAGCAGTTCTTC. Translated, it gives CASSSGTSGFNEQFF.

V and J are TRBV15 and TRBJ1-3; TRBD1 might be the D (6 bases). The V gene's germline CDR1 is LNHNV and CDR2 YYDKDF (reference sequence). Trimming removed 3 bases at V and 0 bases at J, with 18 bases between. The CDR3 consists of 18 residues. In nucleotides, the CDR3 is TGTGCCACCAGCAGGGGGGAGGGGGGCTTTAACTCTGGAAACACCATATATTTT. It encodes CATSRGEGGFNSGNTIYF. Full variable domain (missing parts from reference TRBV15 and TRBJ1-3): DAMVIQNPRYQVTQFGKPVTLSCSQTLNHNVMYWYQQKSSQAPKLLFHYYDKDFNNEADTPDNFQSRRPNTSFCFLDIRSPGLGDTAMYLCATSRGEGGFNSGNTIYFGEGSWLTVV.

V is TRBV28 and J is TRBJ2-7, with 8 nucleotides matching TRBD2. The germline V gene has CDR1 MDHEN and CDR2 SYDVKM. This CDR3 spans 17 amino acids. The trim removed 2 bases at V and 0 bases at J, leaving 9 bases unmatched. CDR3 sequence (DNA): TGTGCCAGCAGTTTAATGGGCGAGCGGGAGTCCTCCTACGAGCAGTACTTC. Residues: CASSLMGERESSYEQYF.

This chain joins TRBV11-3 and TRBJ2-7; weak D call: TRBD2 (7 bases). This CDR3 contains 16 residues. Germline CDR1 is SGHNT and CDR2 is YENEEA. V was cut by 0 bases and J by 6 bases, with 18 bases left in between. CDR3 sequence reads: CASSLEGRWEGGEQYF. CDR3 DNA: TGTGCCAGCAGCTTAGAGGGGAGGTGGGAGGGGGGCGAGCAGTACTTC.

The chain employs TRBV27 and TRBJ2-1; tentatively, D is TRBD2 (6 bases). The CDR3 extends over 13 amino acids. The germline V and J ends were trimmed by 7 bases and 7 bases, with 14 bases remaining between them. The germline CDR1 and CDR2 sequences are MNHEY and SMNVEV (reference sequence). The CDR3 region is CASIGGGGNEQFF. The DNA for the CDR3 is TGTGCCAGCATCGGGGGAGGCGGGAATGAGCAGTTCTTC.

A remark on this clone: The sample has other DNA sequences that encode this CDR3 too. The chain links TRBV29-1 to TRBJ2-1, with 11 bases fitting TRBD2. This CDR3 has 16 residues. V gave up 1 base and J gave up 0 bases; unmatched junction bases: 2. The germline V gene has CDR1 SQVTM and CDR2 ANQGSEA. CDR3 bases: TGCAGCGTTGAAGGACTAGCGGGGAGCTCCTACAATGAGCAGTTCTTC. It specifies CSVEGLAGSSYNEQFF.

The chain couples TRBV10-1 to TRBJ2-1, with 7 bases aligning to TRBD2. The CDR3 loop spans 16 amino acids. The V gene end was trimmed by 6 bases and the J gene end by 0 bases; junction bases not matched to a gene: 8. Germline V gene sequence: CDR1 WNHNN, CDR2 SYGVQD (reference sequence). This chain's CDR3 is CASSDKRGSSYNEQFF. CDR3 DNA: TGCGCCAGCAGCGACAAGCGGGGCTCCTCCTACAATGAGCAGTTCTTC.

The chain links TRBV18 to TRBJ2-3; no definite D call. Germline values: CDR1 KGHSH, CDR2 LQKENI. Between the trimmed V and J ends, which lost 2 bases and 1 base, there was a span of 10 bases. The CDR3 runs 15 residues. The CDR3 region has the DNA TGTGCCAGCTCACCAGTCCAGGCCTGCACAGATACGCAGTATTTT. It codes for CASSPVQACTDTQYF.

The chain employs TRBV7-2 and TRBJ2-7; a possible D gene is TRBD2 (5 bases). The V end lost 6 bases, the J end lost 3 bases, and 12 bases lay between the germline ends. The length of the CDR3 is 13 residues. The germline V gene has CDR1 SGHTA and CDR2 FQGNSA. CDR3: CASSLSVYYEQYF. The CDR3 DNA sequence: TGTGCCAGCAGTCTTAGCGTGTACTACGAGCAGTACTTC.

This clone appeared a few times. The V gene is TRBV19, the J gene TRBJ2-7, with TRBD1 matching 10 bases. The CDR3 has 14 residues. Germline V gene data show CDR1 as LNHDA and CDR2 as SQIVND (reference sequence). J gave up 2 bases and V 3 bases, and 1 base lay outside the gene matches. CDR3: CASSMDRGAYEQYF. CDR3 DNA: TGTGCCAGTAGTATGGACAGGGGGGCCTACGAGCAGTACTTC.

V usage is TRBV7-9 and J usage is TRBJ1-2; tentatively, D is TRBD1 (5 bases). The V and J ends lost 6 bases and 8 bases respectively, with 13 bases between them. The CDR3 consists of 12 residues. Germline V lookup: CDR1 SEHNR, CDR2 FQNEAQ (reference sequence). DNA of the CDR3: TGTGCCAGCAGTGCGCCGGGGGACGGCTACACCTTC. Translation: CASSAPGDGYTF.

As DNA, the CDR3 is TGTGCCAGCCACCGCCCGACTAGCGGGAATCTCGAGCAGTACTTC. Translated: CASHRPTSGNLEQYF. The V gene is TRBV13, the J gene TRBJ2-7; TRBD2 aligns across 11 bases. CDR1 is PRHDT and CDR2 is FYEKMQ in the germline V gene (reference sequence). Trimming removed 8 bases from V and 6 bases from J; junction bases left unmatched: 12. This CDR3 region has 15 residues.

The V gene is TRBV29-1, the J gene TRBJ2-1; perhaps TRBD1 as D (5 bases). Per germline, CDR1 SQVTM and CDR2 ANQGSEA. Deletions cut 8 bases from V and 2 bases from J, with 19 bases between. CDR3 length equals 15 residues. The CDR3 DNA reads TGCAGCATATACTCAGGGTTAGTAACCTACAATGAGCAGTTCTTC. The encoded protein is CSIYSGLVTYNEQFF.